These 18 T cell receptor beta chains came from one sample sequenced in a study of blood T cells in healthy people across ages. Primed by a sample-barcoded 5' primer and a J-beta primer mix, a second PCR proceeded for 7 to 11 cycles. A single record per CDR3 protein comes from TCRdb applying MiXCR to the 5' RACE reads. There are some 1.1 million distinct CDR3 sequences in the sample; roughly two fifths occur only once, and around 13% lies in the top ten. The sample consisted of blood. These receptors were obtained from a man aged 18 to 30 in good health.

V usage is TRBV5-1 and J usage is TRBJ2-7, with TRBD1 matching over 9 bases. CDR3 size: 14 residues. The germline gives CDR1 SGHRS, CDR2 YFSETQ. V lost 4 bases to trimming and J lost 7 bases; unmatched junction nucleotides: 9. This CDR3 reads CASSPGQGPGEQYF. The CDR3 region has the DNA TGCGCCAGCAGCCCCGGACAGGGGCCGGGAGAGCAGTACTTC.

This chain links TRBV20-1 with TRBJ2-3; D uncertain. Germline CDR1 and CDR2: DFQATT and SNEGSKA (reference sequence). CDR3 length equals 14 residues. V dropped 6 bases and J dropped 1 base, with 14 bases sitting between them. DNA of the CDR3: TGCAGTGCCAACAGTTGGGTGGGCACAGATACGCAGTATTTT. Its translation: CSANSWVGTDTQYF.

This chain joins TRBV12-3 or TRBV12-4 and TRBJ2-3; TRBD2 agrees at 16 bases. Trimming took 1 base from V and 1 from J; bases not matched to a gene: 8. CDR3 size: 20 residues. The CDR3 coding sequence is TGTGCCAGCAGTTTAGGGGGGACTAGCGGGGGGGCCTTTGGCACAGATACGCAGTATTTT. Residues: CASSLGGTSGGAFGTDTQYF.

The chain links TRBV5-1 to TRBJ2-7; D is uncertain. Germline CDR1 and CDR2: SGHRS and YFSETQ. This CDR3 spans 14 amino acids. With 4 bases removed from V and 4 bases from J, the gap between germline ends came to 15 bases. The CDR3 coding sequence is TGCGCCAGCAGCGTGGAAGCAGGAGCATACGAGCAGTACTTC. This translates into CASSVEAGAYEQYF.

The genes are TRBV5-1 and TRBJ2-7, with D perhaps matching TRBD1 (6 bases). Germline V gene sequence: CDR1 SGHRS, CDR2 YFSETQ. The CDR3 sequence is 12 residues long. V lost 4 bases and J lost 7, with 12 bases in between. The CDR3 is CASSVQGEEQYF. In nucleotides, the CDR3 is TGCGCCAGCAGCGTACAGGGTGAGGAGCAGTACTTC.

This clonotype was picked up a small number of times. The CDR3 sequence is CSARDTGGTTEAFF. CDR3 DNA: TGCAGTGCTAGAGACACAGGGGGCACCACTGAAGCTTTCTTT. V usage is TRBV20-1 and J usage is TRBJ1-1, with 9 nucleotides matching TRBD1. CDR1 and CDR2 (germline): DFQATT, SNEGSKA (reference sequence). V gave up 0 bases and J gave up 4 bases; unmatched junction bases: 3. The CDR3 sequence is 14 residues long.

This clonotype was seen only a few times. The chain links TRBV12-3 or TRBV12-4 to TRBJ1-2, with a tentative D call TRBD1 (5 bases). Trimming stripped 5 bases from V and 6 bases from J, with 16 bases between. This CDR3 contains 14 residues. As DNA, the CDR3 is TGTGCCAGCAGTCGGAGCTCTTCGGGGGATGGCTACACCTTC. Protein: CASSRSSSGDGYTF.

This clonotype was seen more than once but under ten times. The chain uses TRBV5-1 and TRBJ1-1; no clear D. Trimming left V 0 bases short and J 5 bases short, with 8 bases between. Germline CDR1 reads SGHRS; CDR2 reads YFSETQ. There are 13 residues in the CDR3. The CDR3 reads CASSLAGQTEAFF. CDR3 nucleotide sequence: TGCGCCAGCAGCTTGGCCGGGCAGACTGAAGCTTTCTTT.

As for this clonotype: The germline gene is not matched at one end of the junction; a read error may be the cause. This chain links TRBV3-1 with TRBJ2-1, with 7 bases lining up with TRBD1. Germline CDR1 and CDR2: LGHDT and YNNKEL (reference sequence). This CDR3 region has 14 residues. The CDR3 loop is CASSHSDRENGQFF. The CDR3 nucleotides are TGTGCCAGCAGCCATAGTGACAGGGAAAATGGGCAGTTCTTC.

The chain joins TRBV7-6 to TRBJ2-5, with D maybe TRBD2 (6 bases). The CDR3 sequence is 15 residues long. Germline CDR1 is SGHVS and CDR2 is FNYEAQ. The ends were cut back, 5 bases at V and 5 bases at J, with 18 bases in the middle. This CDR3 reads CASSTTGGAGETQYF. As DNA, the CDR3 is TGTGCCAGCAGCACTACGGGCGGGGCGGGGGAGACCCAGTACTTC.

The chain has TRBV4-3 and TRBJ1-2, with D uncertain. The V end lost 1 base, the J end lost 10 bases, and 19 bases lay between the germline ends. Germline V gene sequence: CDR1 LGHNA, CDR2 YSLEER. CDR3 length: 15 amino acids. As DNA, the CDR3 is TGCGCCAGCAGCCAAGGTGGTCTTTCTCCTGACCACTACACCTTC. Protein sequence: CASSQGGLSPDHYTF.

This clonotype was detected ten times or more. This chain links TRBV20-1 with TRBJ1-2; D call uncertain. Trimming left V 5 bases short and J 3 bases short, with 10 bases between. Germline-derived CDR1 and CDR2 are DFQATT and SNEGSKA (reference sequence). The CDR3 loop spans 12 amino acids. The CDR3 region has the DNA TGCAGTGCTGCCGACGGAGACTATGGCTACACCTTC. Protein sequence: CSAADGDYGYTF.

The chain has TRBV7-2 and TRBJ1-1, with unresolved D. Germline V lookup: CDR1 SGHTA, CDR2 FQGNSA. V lost 6 bases and J lost 6, with 11 bases in between. CDR3 length: 12 amino acids. The CDR3, as DNA: TGTGCCAGCAGGGGCCGTCCCGCTGAAGCTTTCTTT. Translating it yields CASRGRPAEAFF.

The chain joins TRBV9 to TRBJ2-2; either TRBD1 or TRBD2 may fit D (5 bases each). The length of the CDR3 is 16 residues. V shed 2 bases and J shed 4 bases, with 15 bases lying between them. CDR1 and CDR2 from the germline V gene are SGDLS and YYNGEE. For the CDR3, the DNA is TGTGCCAGCAGCGTTTACGGGGCACCAAGCACCGGGGAGCTGTTTTTT. Its protein is CASSVYGAPSTGELFF.

V is TRBV11-2 and J is TRBJ1-1; D is possibly TRBD1 (5 bases). V dropped 6 bases and J dropped 9 bases, with 17 bases sitting between them. This CDR3 has 13 amino acids. Germline values: CDR1 SGHAT, CDR2 FQNNGV. The CDR3 nucleotides read TGTGCCAGCAGTTCCCCCTCAGGGCAACAAGCTTTCTTT. It translates to CASSSPSGQQAFF.

This clonotype was seen a handful of times. The V and J genes are TRBV9 and TRBJ1-4; TRBD1 matches at 9 bases. The CDR3 runs 15 residues. The germline V gene has CDR1 SGDLS and CDR2 YYNGEE. V lost 0 bases and J lost 6; bases outside the gene matches: 3. The CDR3 sequence is CASSVADRGDEKLFF. CDR3 sequence (DNA): TGTGCCAGCAGCGTAGCGGACAGGGGAGATGAAAAACTGTTTTTT.

This chain links TRBV6-2 or TRBV6-3 with TRBJ1-2; D not certain. Germline-derived CDR1 and CDR2 are MNHEY and SVGEGT. The CDR3 is 18 amino acids. V was shortened by 2 bases and J by 0 bases, with 19 bases between the two germline ends. The CDR3 reads CASSYPPGWADTNYGYTF. For the CDR3, the DNA is TGTGCCAGCAGTTACCCACCGGGATGGGCGGATACTAACTATGGCTACACCTTC.

V is TRBV6-8 and J is TRBJ2-3; 10 bases fit TRBD2. V was pared by 2 bases and J by 6 bases, with 5 bases of the junction left unmatched. In germline, CDR1 is MNHGY, CDR2 SAAAGT. The CDR3 extends over 15 amino acids. CDR3 protein: CASSYVPSGGDTQYF. In nucleotides, the CDR3 is TGTGCCAGCAGTTACGTCCCTAGCGGGGGCGATACGCAGTATTTT.